Following are 6 T cell receptor beta chains from one sample sequenced in a study of graft-versus-host responses after intestinal transplantation. Their antigens are not known. Clones were read by immunoSEQ multiplex PCR, and TCRdb kept only the in-frame ones, dropping some. The data show 70,000 to 75,000 clones, around 92% seen once. The starting material was unstimulated CD8+ T cells sorted from spleen or lymph node cells, obtained before intestinal transplant. The receptors stem from a human donor who received an intestinal transplant.

This clone occurred a few times. The J gene is TRBJ2-7, the V gene TRBV7-9, with D tentatively TRBD2 (5 bases). This CDR3 is built from 16 residues. V was cut by 5 bases and J by 0 bases, with 17 bases left in between. Germline CDR1 and CDR2: SEHNR and FQNEAQ (reference sequence). CDR3 loop: CASSTRRPGSSYEQYF. CDR3 DNA sequence: TGTGCCAGCAGCACCCGCCGCCCGGGGAGCTCCTACGAGCAGTACTTC.

The chain links TRBV20-1 to TRBJ2-7, with 7 nucleotides matching TRBD1. Per germline, CDR1 DFQATT and CDR2 SNEGSKA (reference sequence). The CDR3 spans 10 residues. V shed 4 bases, J shed 12 bases, and the junction held 6 bases outside the gene matches. The DNA of the CDR3 is TGCAGTGCTAAGTACGGACAGGCGTACTTC. Its protein product is CSAKYGQAYF.

This chain links TRBV15 with TRBJ1-5; TRBD1 matches at 8 bases. Per the germline V gene, CDR1 is LNHNV and CDR2 is YYDKDF (reference sequence). V lost 1 base to trimming and J lost 0 bases; unmatched junction nucleotides: 8. The CDR3 has 18 amino acids. The CDR3 protein is CATSRGVGTGNSNQPQHF. The CDR3 DNA reads as TGTGCCACCAGCAGAGGAGTAGGGACAGGCAATAGCAATCAGCCCCAGCATTTT.

The V and J genes are TRBV18 and TRBJ2-1; 8 positions match TRBD1. Germline V lookup: CDR1 KGHSH, CDR2 LQKENI. This CDR3 has 19 residues. Trimming at V came to 6 bases and at J to 6 bases, leaving 22 bases not matched to a gene. Here the CDR3 reads CASSPIPKQGGWDSNEQFF. The CDR3 DNA follows: TGTGCCAGCTCTCCGATTCCCAAACAGGGGGGATGGGACAGCAATGAGCAGTTCTTC.

The chain recombines TRBV7-3 with TRBJ2-1, with D possibly matching TRBD2 (6 bases). In germline, CDR1 is SGHTA, CDR2 FQGTGA. The CDR3 sequence is 15 residues long. V gave up 5 bases and J gave up 0 bases, with 11 bases separating them. In DNA, the CDR3 is TGTGCCAGCAGCCTAAGCGGGCCCTCCTACAATGAGCAGTTCTTC. Translating it yields CASSLSGPSYNEQFF.

The J gene is TRBJ2-3, the V gene TRBV4-1, with 10 nucleotides matching TRBD2. The V segment lost 0 bases and the J segment 2 bases; nucleotides outside the gene matches: 5. Germline CDR1 and CDR2: MGHRA and YSYEKL. The CDR3 is made up of 17 amino acids. The CDR3 protein is CASSQDRAGGVTDTQYF. The CDR3 DNA follows: TGCGCCAGCAGCCAAGATCGAGCGGGGGGGGTCACAGATACGCAGTATTTT.